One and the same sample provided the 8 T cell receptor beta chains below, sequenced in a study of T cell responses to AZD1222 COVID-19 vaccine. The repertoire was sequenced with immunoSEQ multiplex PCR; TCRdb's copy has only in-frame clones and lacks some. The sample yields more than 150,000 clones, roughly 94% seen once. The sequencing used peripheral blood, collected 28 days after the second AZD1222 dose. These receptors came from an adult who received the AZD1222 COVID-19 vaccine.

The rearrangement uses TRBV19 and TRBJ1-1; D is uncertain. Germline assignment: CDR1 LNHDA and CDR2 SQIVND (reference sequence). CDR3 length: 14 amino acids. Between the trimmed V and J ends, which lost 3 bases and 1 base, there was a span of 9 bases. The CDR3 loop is CASSIVPENTEAFF. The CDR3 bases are TGTGCCAGTAGTATCGTGCCCGAGAACACTGAAGCTTTCTTT.

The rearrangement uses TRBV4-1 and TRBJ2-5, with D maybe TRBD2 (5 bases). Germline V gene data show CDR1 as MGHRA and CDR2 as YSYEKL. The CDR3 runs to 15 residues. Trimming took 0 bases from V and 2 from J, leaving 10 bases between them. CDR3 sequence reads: CASSQDLRGQETQYF. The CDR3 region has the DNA TGCGCCAGCAGCCAAGATCTACGGGGACAAGAGACCCAGTACTTC.

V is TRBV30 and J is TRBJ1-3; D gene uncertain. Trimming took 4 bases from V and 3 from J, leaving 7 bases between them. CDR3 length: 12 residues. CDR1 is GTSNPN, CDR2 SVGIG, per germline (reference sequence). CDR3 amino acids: CAWNQLGNTIYF. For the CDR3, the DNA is TGTGCCTGGAACCAGCTTGGAAACACCATATATTTT. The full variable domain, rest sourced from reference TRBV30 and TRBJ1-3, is SQTIHQWPATLVQPVGSPLSLECTVEGTSNPNLYWYRQAAGRGLQLLFYSVGIGQISSEVPQNLSASRPQDRQFILSSKKLLLSDSGFYLCAWNQLGNTIYFGEGSWLTVV.

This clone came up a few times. CDR3 residues: CASSETQGINQPQHF. CDR3 DNA sequence: TGTGCCAGCAGTGAAACCCAGGGGATAAATCAGCCCCAGCATTTT. This rearrangement joins TRBV2 to TRBJ1-5; maybe TRBD1 (6 bases). The CDR3 covers 15 residues. The V gene lost 2 bases and the J gene lost 4 bases, with 12 bases spanning the gap. Germline lookup yields CDR1 SNHLY and CDR2 FYNNEI. Variable domain in full (rest from reference TRBV2 and TRBJ1-5): EPEVTQTPSHQVTQMGQEVILRCVPISNHLYFYWYRQILGQKVEFLVSFYNNEISEKSEIFDDQFSVERPDGSNFTLKIRSTKLEDSAMYFCASSETQGINQPQHFGDGTRLSIL.

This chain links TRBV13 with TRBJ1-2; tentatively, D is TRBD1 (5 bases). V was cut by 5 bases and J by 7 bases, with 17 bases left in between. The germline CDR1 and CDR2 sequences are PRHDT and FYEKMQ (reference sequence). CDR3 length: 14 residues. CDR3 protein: CASSPIGQGGGYTF. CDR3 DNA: TGTGCCAGCAGCCCAATCGGGCAGGGCGGTGGCTACACCTTC.

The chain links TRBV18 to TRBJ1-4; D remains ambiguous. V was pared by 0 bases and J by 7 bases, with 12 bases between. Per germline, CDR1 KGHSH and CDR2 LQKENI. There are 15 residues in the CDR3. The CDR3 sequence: CASSPPEREGEKLFF. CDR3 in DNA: TGTGCCAGCTCACCACCAGAAAGGGAGGGTGAAAAACTGTTTTTT.

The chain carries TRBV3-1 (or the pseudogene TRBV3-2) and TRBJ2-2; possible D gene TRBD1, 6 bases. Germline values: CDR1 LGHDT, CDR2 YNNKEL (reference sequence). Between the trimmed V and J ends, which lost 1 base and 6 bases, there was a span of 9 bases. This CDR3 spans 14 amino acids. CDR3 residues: CASSQGTGPGELFF. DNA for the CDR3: TGTGCCAGCAGCCAAGGAACAGGGCCCGGGGAGCTGTTTTTT.

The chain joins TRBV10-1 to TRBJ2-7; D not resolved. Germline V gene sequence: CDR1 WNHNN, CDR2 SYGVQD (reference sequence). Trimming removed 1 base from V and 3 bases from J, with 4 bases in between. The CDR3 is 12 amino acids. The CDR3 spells CASSELGYEQYF. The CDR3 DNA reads TGCGCCAGCAGTGAGTTGGGCTACGAGCAGTACTTC.